Included here is one T cell receptor beta chain sequence, with context. The target antigen is unknown. cDNA molecules carried unique molecular identifiers, and template switching added a universal primer site. TCRdb itself ran the 5' RACE reads through MiXCR, one entry per CDR3 protein. The data show over 500,000 distinct CDR3 sequences, with around 20% seen just once and around 0.9% held by the top ten. The data were obtained in a study of identical twins. Study-wide points: The more abundant beta clonotypes in cord blood had fewer insertions, and memory repertoires did not show this.

The same data also went into a second study, on T cells expressing NK-cell markers. That study reports: In several experiments, sorting was restricted to alpha-beta TCR T cells by an anti-gamma-delta TCR antibody. Several donors' CD3+CD56-NKG2C+ cells were dominated by the same clonotypes.

The source material was CD4+ T cells sorted from blood. The TCR was taken from a woman aged 18-29 years in good health.

CDR3 protein: CASSPDGGNQPQHF. The CDR3 coding sequence is TGTGCCAGCAGCCCGGACGGGGGCAATCAGCCCCAGCATTTT. The chain uses TRBV5-4 and TRBJ1-5; D is undetermined. The CDR3 loop spans 14 amino acids. The V end was cut by 4 bases, the J end by 2 bases, with 10 bases between. Germline V gene lookup returns CDR1 SGHNT and CDR2 YYREEE (reference sequence). Supplemented by reference TRBV5-4 and TRBJ1-5, the full variable domain reads ETGVTQSPTHLIKTRGQQVTLRCSSQSGHNTVSWYQQALGQGPQFIFQYYREEENGRGNFPPRFSGLQFPNYSSELNVNALELDDSALYLCASSPDGGNQPQHFGDGTRLSIL.